This TCR beta chain was captured by sequencing in a study of cytomegalovirus exposure and HLA in healthy donors. Overall study context: The approximately 110 validation repertoires used a platform that matched the one used for the 600 to 750 first-cohort repertoires, as a later analysis reported.

TCRdb keeps only in-frame clones here, not all; method: immunoSEQ multiplex PCR. The sample has some 250,000 clones, around 87% seen once. To note about this clone: Its specificity is unknown.

Trimming stripped 1 base from V and 2 bases from J, with 15 bases between. CDR3 length: 16 residues. Germline loops: CDR1 MNHEY, CDR2 SMNVEV (reference sequence). Study observations and caveats: According to reports, the classifier identified cytomegalovirus status with high specificity and sensitivity. Rare TCR sequences predominated, though certain public TCRs were found in many donors. Among TCR beta chains, those listed as cytomegalovirus-associated numbered fewer than 200.

The TCR sequence derives from a woman aged 25-40 years in good health and CMV-seropositive. Sequencing input: PBMCs. This chain joins TRBV27 and TRBJ2-7; possibly TRBD2 for D (6 bases). CDR3 in amino acids: CASSLLPGAEAYEQYF. The CDR3 DNA follows: TGTGCCAGCAGTTTATTACCGGGAGCAGAGGCCTACGAGCAGTACTTC.